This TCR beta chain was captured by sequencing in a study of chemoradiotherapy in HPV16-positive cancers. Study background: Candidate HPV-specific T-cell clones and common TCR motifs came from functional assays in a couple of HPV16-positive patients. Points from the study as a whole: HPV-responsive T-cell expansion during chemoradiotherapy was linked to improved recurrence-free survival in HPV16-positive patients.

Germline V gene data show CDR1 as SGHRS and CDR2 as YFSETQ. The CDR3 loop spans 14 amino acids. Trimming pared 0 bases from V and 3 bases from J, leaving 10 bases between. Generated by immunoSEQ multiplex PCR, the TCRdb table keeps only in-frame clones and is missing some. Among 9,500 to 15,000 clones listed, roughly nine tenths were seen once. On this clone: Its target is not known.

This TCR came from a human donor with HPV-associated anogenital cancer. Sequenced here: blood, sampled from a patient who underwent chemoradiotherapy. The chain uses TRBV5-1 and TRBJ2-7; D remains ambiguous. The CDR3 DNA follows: TGCGCCAGCAGCTTGGTTCTGAGGAGCTACGAGCAGTACTTC. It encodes CASSLVLRSYEQYF. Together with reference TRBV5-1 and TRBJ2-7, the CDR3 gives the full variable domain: KAGVTQTPRYLIKTRGQQVTLSCSPISGHRSVSWYQQTPGQGLQFLFEYFSETQRNKGNFPGRFSGRQFSNSRSEMNVSTLELGDSALYLCASSLVLRSYEQYFGPGTRLTVT.